A single sample is the source of the 29 T cell receptor beta chains below, sequenced in a study of blood T cell repertoires in COVID-19. Produced via immunoSEQ multiplex PCR; TCRdb's table is partial and in-frame only. This sample has 320,000 or so clones, with less than 85% found just once. The source material was PBMCs or T cells enriched from blood (not recorded which). The receptors were sampled from a woman in her 30s who had been exposed to COVID-19.

The chain combines TRBV30 with TRBJ1-1; D possibly corresponds to TRBD1 (6 bases). The CDR3 has 14 amino acids. The V and J ends lost 4 bases and 6 bases respectively, with 18 bases between them. Germline CDR1 and CDR2: GTSNPN and SVGIG (reference sequence). This chain's CDR3 is CAWTPGDGVPEAFF. The CDR3 bases are TGTGCCTGGACTCCAGGGGACGGAGTGCCTGAAGCTTTCTTT.

The chain has TRBV7-2 and TRBJ1-6; 8 nucleotides line up with TRBD1. After removal of 4 bases from V and 6 bases from J, the junction contained 8 bases not matched to a gene. Per germline, CDR1 SGHTA and CDR2 FQGNSA. The CDR3 consists of 16 residues. This CDR3 is CASSYTGQGANSPLHF. CDR3 in DNA: TGTGCCAGCAGCTACACAGGACAGGGTGCTAATTCACCCCTCCACTTT.

V gene TRBV11-2 combines with J gene TRBJ2-5, with a tentative D call TRBD2 (6 bases). CDR3 length equals 14 residues. V lost 8 bases and J lost 4, with 17 bases in between. Looked up from germline, CDR1 is SGHAT and CDR2 is FQNNGV. CDR3 residues: CASAIQTSLETQYF. In DNA form, the CDR3 reads TGTGCCAGCGCGATCCAGACTAGTTTAGAGACCCAGTACTTC.

The chain combines TRBV4-2 with TRBJ2-5; 8 bases line up with TRBD2. From germline, CDR1 is LGHNA and CDR2 YNFKEQ. The CDR3 totals 15 residues. V lost 1 base to trimming and J lost 4 bases; unmatched junction nucleotides: 5. The CDR3 reads CASSQAAGGGETQYF. The CDR3 DNA is TGTGCCAGCAGCCAAGCGGCGGGAGGTGGAGAGACCCAGTACTTC.

This clone was counted a few times. The same CDR3 is also encoded by other DNA sequences in this sample. The chain links TRBV4-1 to TRBJ2-5; 11 positions agree with TRBD2. Trimming at V came to 5 bases and at J to 1 base, leaving 6 bases not matched to a gene. Germline V gene sequence: CDR1 MGHRA, CDR2 YSYEKL. This CDR3 is built from 16 residues. The chain's CDR3 is CASSYSGTSGQETQYF. The CDR3 DNA reads as TGCGCCAGCAGCTACAGTGGGACTAGCGGCCAAGAGACCCAGTACTTC.

CDR3 in amino acids: CASGTGTAQETQYF. CDR3 DNA sequence: TGTGCCAGCGGGACCGGGACAGCACAAGAGACCCAGTACTTC. The chain joins TRBV7-2 to TRBJ2-5, with 7 bases fitting TRBD1. The CDR3 covers 14 residues. Trimming removed 8 bases from V and 2 bases from J; junction bases left unmatched: 8. Germline values: CDR1 SGHTA, CDR2 FQGNSA.

The chain uses TRBV7-6 and TRBJ1-6, with D hard to call. The length of the CDR3 is 14 residues. The germline V gene has CDR1 SGHVS and CDR2 FNYEAQ. V gave up 2 bases and J gave up 8 bases, with 10 bases separating them. The CDR3 is CASSLSEDYSPLHF. The CDR3 region has the DNA TGTGCCAGCAGCTTAAGTGAGGATTATTCACCCCTCCACTTT.

CDR3 residues: CASSRGTGEKLFF. CDR3 nucleotide sequence: TGTGCCAGCAGTCGTGGGACTGGGGAAAAACTGTTTTTT. This chain connects TRBV6-4 to TRBJ1-4, with D maybe TRBD1 (5 bases). The length of the CDR3 is 13 residues. The germline V gene has CDR1 MRHNA and CDR2 SNTAGT. V lost 5 bases and J 8 bases, leaving 12 bases between the germline ends.

The V and J genes are TRBV27 and TRBJ2-7; D is unresolved. Germline CDR1 MNHEY, CDR2 SMNVEV (reference sequence). The V and J ends lost 2 bases and 3 bases respectively, with 11 bases between them. The CDR3 loop spans 14 amino acids. The CDR3 bases are TGTGCCAGCAGTTTAAGAGCTATTAACTACGAGCAGTACTTC. Amino acid sequence: CASSLRAINYEQYF.

The rearrangement joins TRBV5-4 to TRBJ1-2; 8 bases agree with TRBD1. V was clipped by 2 bases and J by 11 bases; unmatched bases: 8. This CDR3 region has 13 residues. Germline CDR1 and CDR2: SGHNT and YYREEE (reference sequence). CDR3 in DNA: TGTGCCAGCAGCTTCCAGGGACAGGACGGTTACACCTTC. The encoded protein is CASSFQGQDGYTF.

The rearrangement uses TRBV3-1 (or the pseudogene TRBV3-2) and TRBJ1-2, with TRBD1 matching 9 bases. The CDR3 covers 18 residues. Germline CDR1 LGHDT, CDR2 YNNKEL (reference sequence). Trimming took 0 bases from V and 4 from J; bases not matched to a gene: 12. CDR3 coding DNA: TGTGCCAGCAGCCAAGATTGGGGACAGGGATCGTTCGGCTATGGCTACACCTTC. Translated: CASSQDWGQGSFGYGYTF.

CDR3 coding DNA: TGTGCCAGCAGTTTGGCCAGGAAGGACATTCAGTACTTC. It encodes CASSLARKDIQYF. The V gene is TRBV12-3 or TRBV12-4, the J gene TRBJ2-4, with no clear D. This CDR3 comprises 13 residues. V shed 3 bases and J shed 8 bases, with 11 bases lying between them.

The chain is built from TRBV27 and TRBJ2-3, with D maybe TRBD2 (6 bases). The germline V and J ends were trimmed by 3 bases and 0 bases, with 22 bases remaining between them. There are 19 residues in the CDR3. Germline CDR1 and CDR2: MNHEY and SMNVEV (reference sequence). DNA of the CDR3: TGTGCCAGCAGTTTCGATCCGAGCGGGCCTTTTACTAGCACAGATACGCAGTATTTT. This translates into CASSFDPSGPFTSTDTQYF.

The rearrangement links TRBV19 to TRBJ1-2; 10 nucleotides agree with TRBD1. The V and J ends lost 5 bases and 6 bases, in that order; junction bases with no gene match: 6. The V gene's germline CDR1 is LNHDA and CDR2 SQIVND (reference sequence). CDR3 length: 14 residues. CDR3 in amino acids: CASSGQGERHGYTF. DNA for the CDR3: TGTGCCAGTAGTGGACAGGGGGAACGACATGGCTACACCTTC.

The chain links TRBV19 to TRBJ1-5, with 11 positions matching TRBD1. The germline V gene has CDR1 LNHDA and CDR2 SQIVND (reference sequence). Trimming cost V 5 bases and J 0 bases; bases outside gene matches: 9. The length of the CDR3 is 18 residues. CDR3 in amino acids: CASSHGTGGRISNQPQHF. The CDR3 DNA reads as TGTGCCAGTAGTCACGGGACAGGGGGGAGAATTAGCAATCAGCCCCAGCATTTT.

The gene calls are TRBV3-1 (or the pseudogene TRBV3-2) and TRBJ2-1, with 16 positions matching TRBD2. V dropped 4 bases and J dropped 10; count of bases not matched to a gene: 4. Germline-derived CDR1 and CDR2 are LGHDT and YNNKEL (reference sequence). This CDR3 is built from 15 residues. In DNA, the CDR3 is TGTGCCAGCAGCCCGGGACTAGCGGGAGGGCTGGAGCAGTTCTTC. Translation gives CASSPGLAGGLEQFF.

This clone has only one observation. The chain couples TRBV30 to TRBJ2-1, with 7 bases aligning to TRBD1. V shed 4 bases and J 6 bases; nucleotides not matched to a gene: 6. The germline V gene has CDR1 GTSNPN and CDR2 SVGIG (reference sequence). This CDR3 is built from 13 residues. The CDR3 DNA follows: TGTGCCTGGAAGACAACAGGGGTCAATGAGCAGTTCTTC. This encodes CAWKTTGVNEQFF.

V usage is TRBV4-3 and J usage is TRBJ2-7; D remains unclear. The germline V gene has CDR1 LGHNA and CDR2 YSLEER. This CDR3 is built from 15 residues. V dropped 0 bases and J dropped 7 bases, with 16 bases sitting between them. The CDR3 DNA reads TGCGCCAGCAGCCAAGACATGCGCGGCTGGAAAGAGCAGTACTTC. This codes for CASSQDMRGWKEQYF.

CDR3 region: CASRTTGEAFF. The CDR3 DNA reads as TGTGCCAGCAGGACGACAGGGGAGGCTTTCTTT. V and J are TRBV28 and TRBJ1-1; 8 bases fit TRBD1. V was clipped by 6 bases and J by 11 bases; unmatched bases: 5. The CDR3 is 11 amino acids. CDR1 is MDHEN, CDR2 SYDVKM, per germline.

This clone occurred a few times. This chain links TRBV4-2 with TRBJ1-2; TRBD1 is a possible D gene (6 bases). The CDR3 extends over 15 amino acids. Germline V CDR1 and CDR2: LGHNA, YNFKEQ. V lost 2 bases and J 2 bases, leaving 12 bases between the germline ends. DNA of the CDR3: TGTGCCAGCAGCCAACTTCCCACAGGGAACTATGGCTACACCTTC. Its protein product is CASSQLPTGNYGYTF.

CDR3 sequence: CASSARDRGAQETQYF. The CDR3 DNA sequence: TGTGCCAGCAGCGCTCGGGACAGGGGTGCCCAAGAGACCCAGTACTTC. This rearrangement joins TRBV9 to TRBJ2-5, with TRBD1 identical over 10 bases. The CDR3 runs to 16 residues. Looked up from germline, CDR1 is SGDLS and CDR2 is YYNGEE. V was pared by 3 bases and J by 1 base, with 6 bases of the junction left unmatched. Together with reference TRBV9 and TRBJ2-5, the CDR3 gives the full variable domain: DSGVTQTPKHLITATGQRVTLRCSPRSGDLSVYWYQQSLDQGLQFLIQYYNGEERAKGNILERFSAQQFPDLHSELNLSSLELGDSALYFCASSARDRGAQETQYFGPGTRLLVL.

The rearrangement joins TRBV18 to TRBJ2-5; 7 bases fit TRBD1. The CDR3 spans 17 residues. The germline V gene encodes CDR1 KGHSH and CDR2 LQKENI. Trimming at V came to 2 bases and at J to 4 bases, leaving 13 bases not matched to a gene. CDR3 sequence (DNA): TGTGCCAGCTCACCAAGACCTGCAGGGGGTAGCTTAGAGACCCAGTACTTC. Amino acids: CASSPRPAGGSLETQYF. The variable domain in full, completed from reference TRBV18 and TRBJ2-5, reads NAGVMQNPRHLVRRRGQEARLRCSPMKGHSHVYWYRQLPEEGLKFMVYLQKENIIDESGMPKERFSAEFPKEGPSILRIQQVVRGDSAAYFCASSPRPAGGSLETQYFGPGTRLLVL.

The V gene is TRBV2, the J gene TRBJ2-7, with TRBD1 matching over 7 bases. This CDR3 is 14 amino acids long. J gave up 4 bases and V 5 bases, and 8 bases lay outside the gene matches. Germline V CDR1 and CDR2: SNHLY, FYNNEI. The CDR3 bases are TGTGCCAGCAGTAGTCGACAGGGTGGGTACGAGCAGTACTTC. Translated, it gives CASSSRQGGYEQYF.

This clone was picked up many times. This CDR3 is also generated by other DNA sequences in the sample. V is TRBV3-1 (or the pseudogene TRBV3-2) and J is TRBJ2-5, with D uncertain. V lost 0 bases, J lost 4 bases, and 3 bases lay in between. In germline, CDR1 is LGHDT, CDR2 YNNKEL (reference sequence). The CDR3 has 12 amino acids. The CDR3 region is CASSQDLETQYF. CDR3 DNA sequence: TGTGCCAGCAGCCAAGATCTAGAGACCCAGTACTTC.

J is TRBJ2-1 and V is TRBV5-1, with TRBD1 matching 12 bases. Germline V CDR1 and CDR2: SGHRS, YFSETQ. V gave up 3 bases and J gave up 6 bases; unmatched junction bases: 10. This CDR3 has 17 amino acids. DNA for the CDR3: TGCGCCAGCAGCTCCCTCACCGGGACAGGGGGCTCCAATGAGCAGTTCTTC. It is translated as CASSSLTGTGGSNEQFF.

Only a few counts were recorded for this clone. The chain links TRBV14 to TRBJ1-6; maybe TRBD1 (5 bases). CDR3 length equals 15 residues. Germline V CDR1 and CDR2: SGHDN, FVKESK. Trimming pared 5 bases from V and 7 bases from J, leaving 15 bases between. The CDR3 DNA sequence: TGTGCCAGCAGCGGGCTAAGGAGGGGAAATTCACCCCTCCACTTT. It is translated as CASSGLRRGNSPLHF.

The chain uses TRBV9 and TRBJ2-7, with 7 bases lining up with TRBD2. Germline CDR1 SGDLS, CDR2 YYNGEE. After removal of 4 bases from V and 5 bases from J, the junction contained 9 bases not matched to a gene. This CDR3 has 14 residues. CDR3 nucleotide sequence: TGTGCCAGCAGCCTGGAGCCGGGAGGTAACGAGCAGTACTTC. Encoded protein: CASSLEPGGNEQYF.

For the CDR3, the DNA is TGTGCCAGCAGCTTATTGCCCACTAGCACAGATACGCAGTATTTT. Encoded protein: CASSLLPTSTDTQYF. This rearrangement joins TRBV7-9 to TRBJ2-3; D uncertain. The CDR3 totals 15 residues. The V end lost 2 bases, the J end lost 0 bases, and 9 bases lay between the germline ends. Germline CDR1 reads SEHNR; CDR2 reads FQNEAQ (reference sequence).

This clone was seen a handful of times. V gene TRBV3-1 (or the pseudogene TRBV3-2) combines with J gene TRBJ1-3, with 7 bases aligning to TRBD1. The germline CDR1 and CDR2 sequences are LGHDT and YNNKEL (reference sequence). The CDR3 extends over 16 amino acids. V was clipped by 0 bases and J by 5 bases; unmatched bases: 7. Here the CDR3 reads CASSQETTGWRNTIYF. The CDR3 DNA reads TGTGCCAGCAGCCAAGAAACGACAGGGTGGAGAAACACCATATATTTT.